Below, 16 T cell receptor beta chains from the same sample are listed, as sequenced in a study of response to subunit inactivated influenza vaccine. Via MiXCR, TCRdb re-called the RT-PCR reads, giving one row per CDR3 protein. The sample carries 530,000 or so distinct CDR3 sequences, roughly 15% recorded once. Sequencing was performed on PBMCs from blood, taken about 13 days after vaccination. The receptors shown here come from a man over 45 who received an inactivated influenza vaccine.

This clonotype has only a few counts. The rearrangement joins TRBV20-1 to TRBJ1-1; D possibly corresponds to TRBD1 (5 bases). This CDR3 comprises 15 residues. Trimming took off 0 bases at V and 0 bases at J, with 11 bases between the two ends. The germline gives CDR1 DFQATT, CDR2 SNEGSKA (reference sequence). CDR3 coding DNA: TGCAGTGCTAGAGATTTTGGGGGGGTGAACACTGAAGCTTTCTTT. Translated: CSARDFGGVNTEAFF.

The rearrangement joins TRBV9 to TRBJ2-7, with 8 bases that match TRBD1. After removal of 0 bases from V and 5 bases from J, the junction contained 4 bases not matched to a gene. The CDR3 extends over 14 amino acids. Germline V lookup: CDR1 SGDLS, CDR2 YYNGEE. CDR3 region: CASSVGQGNHEQYF. The CDR3, as DNA: TGTGCCAGCAGCGTAGGACAGGGGAACCACGAGCAGTACTTC.

This chain connects TRBV29-1 to TRBJ2-1; 9 nucleotides agree with TRBD1. Germline V lookup: CDR1 SQVTM, CDR2 ANQGSEA. CDR3 length equals 14 residues. Written as DNA, the CDR3 is TGCAGGGGAAACGGGACAGGGTCACCGATGGGGCAGTTCTTC. This codes for CRGNGTGSPMGQFF.

This clonotype was found a few times. The CDR3 sequence is CASTDPGANTGELFF. The CDR3 bases are TGTGCCAGCACCGACCCGGGGGCGAACACCGGGGAGCTGTTTTTT. The chain couples TRBV7-2 to TRBJ2-2, with TRBD2 as a possible D gene (6 bases). V was pared by 7 bases and J by 0 bases, with 12 bases between. The germline V gene has CDR1 SGHTA and CDR2 FQGNSA. The CDR3 totals 15 residues. Variable domain in full (rest from reference TRBV7-2 and TRBJ2-2): GAGVSQSPSNKVTEKGKDVELRCDPISGHTALYWYRQSLGQGLEFLIYFQGNSAPDKSGLPSDRFSAERTGGSVSTLTIQRTQQEDSAVYLCASTDPGANTGELFFGEGSRLTVL.

The chain has TRBV4-3 and TRBJ2-1; TRBD2 matches at 11 bases. V dropped 0 bases and J dropped 9; count of bases not matched to a gene: 13. The CDR3 is made up of 18 amino acids. CDR1 is LGHNA, CDR2 YSLEER, per germline. CDR3 nucleotide sequence: TGCGCCAGCAGCCAAGATGGGGTGACTAGCGGGGCTTTGGCTGAGCAGTTCTTC. Translating gives CASSQDGVTSGALAEQFF.

This clonotype was observed a handful of times. V is TRBV3-1 and J is TRBJ1-2; D call uncertain. The CDR3 sequence is 15 residues long. The germline CDR1 and CDR2 sequences are LGHDT and YNNKEL (reference sequence). V was clipped by 0 bases and J by 5 bases, with 13 bases between them. CDR3 sequence: CASSQDRRPSYGYTF. CDR3 bases: TGTGCCAGCAGCCAAGATCGTCGGCCATCATATGGCTACACCTTC.

In its sample, this clonotype was seen many times. This chain links TRBV28 with TRBJ1-4; 8 nucleotides line up with TRBD1. CDR3 size: 16 residues. Germline V lookup: CDR1 MDHEN, CDR2 SYDVKM. The V segment lost 6 bases and the J segment 4 bases; nucleotides outside the gene matches: 10. The CDR3 loop reads CASRKDRGSGNEKLFF. Here the CDR3 DNA reads TGTGCCAGCAGAAAAGACAGGGGCTCTGGTAATGAAAAACTGTTTTTT.

As for this clonotype: This may stem from a read error, because a much larger clone lies one nucleotide away. The V call is TRBV20-1, the J call TRBJ2-1; no definite D call. Per the germline V gene, CDR1 is DFQATT and CDR2 is SNEGSKA (reference sequence). CDR3 length: 15 amino acids. V gave up 0 bases and J gave up 4 bases, with 13 bases separating them. This CDR3 is CSARDIGRNYNEQFF. The DNA for the CDR3 is TGCAGTGCTAGAGATATTGGTCGGAATTACAATGAGCAGTTCTTC.

In its sample, this clonotype was seen a few times. This chain uses TRBV3-1 with TRBJ2-1; TRBD1 matches 8 bases. V lost 0 bases, J lost 8 bases, and 6 bases stayed unmatched. Germline V gene data show CDR1 as LGHDT and CDR2 as YNNKEL (reference sequence). This CDR3 has 15 amino acids. This CDR3 reads CASSQETGEFDEQFF. DNA for the CDR3: TGTGCCAGCAGCCAAGAGACAGGGGAATTCGATGAGCAGTTCTTC.

Only a few counts were recorded for this clonotype. J is TRBJ2-7 and V is TRBV6-1; possible D gene TRBD2, 7 bases. V was pared by 11 bases and J by 3 bases, with 20 bases between. This CDR3 has 14 amino acids. CDR1 and CDR2 (germline): MNHNS, SASEGT. DNA of the CDR3: TGTGCCGGGGCAACGGGGGGCAGTAACTACGAGCAGTACTTC. Its translation: CAGATGGSNYEQYF.

This clonotype was seen more than once but under ten times. V is TRBV5-5 and J is TRBJ1-1, with D uncertain. Between the trimmed V and J ends, which lost 0 bases and 8 bases, there was a span of 20 bases. Germline CDR1 SGHKS, CDR2 YYEKEE (reference sequence). The CDR3 contains 16 residues. CDR3 in amino acids: CASSLGRRDIRAEAFF. In DNA, the CDR3 is TGTGCCAGCAGCTTGGGCAGGAGGGATATAAGGGCCGAAGCTTTCTTT.

This clonotype was observed a few times. This rearrangement joins TRBV4-1 to TRBJ1-1, with D possibly being TRBD1 (5 bases). Trimming cost V 3 bases and J 6 bases, with 14 bases left between them. Germline CDR1 MGHRA, CDR2 YSYEKL. CDR3 size: 14 residues. The CDR3, as DNA: TGCGCCAGCAGCCATACTGACAGAAAACCTGAAGCTTTCTTT. Its protein is CASSHTDRKPEAFF.

There are a few counts of this clonotype. The chain carries TRBV5-4 and TRBJ2-5; D is uncertain. V was pared by 0 bases and J by 4 bases, with 7 bases between. The CDR3 is made up of 13 amino acids. In germline, CDR1 is SGHNT, CDR2 YYREEE (reference sequence). CDR3 residues: CASSLAVGETQYF. As DNA, the CDR3 is TGTGCCAGCAGCTTGGCCGTGGGAGAGACCCAGTACTTC.

The chain carries TRBV29-1 and TRBJ2-2; D unclear. The CDR3 runs 15 residues. V gave up 5 bases and J gave up 0 bases, with 13 bases separating them. Germline-derived CDR1 and CDR2 are SQVTM and ANQGSEA. This CDR3 reads CSVSVALTNTGELFF. CDR3 DNA sequence: TGCAGCGTTTCGGTGGCTCTTACGAACACCGGGGAGCTGTTTTTT.

The chain recombines TRBV29-1 with TRBJ2-5; the D is unclear. The CDR3 extends over 12 amino acids. Germline CDR1 SQVTM, CDR2 ANQGSEA. V lost 6 bases and J 5 bases, leaving 13 bases between the germline ends. The DNA for the CDR3 is TGCAGCGTGGTACGGGCAGTCGAGACCCAGTACTTC. Translation gives CSVVRAVETQYF.

Comment on this clonotype: One junction end disagrees with the germline gene, perhaps due to a read error. The chain uses TRBV7-9 and TRBJ1-4, with TRBD1 matching over 8 bases. The germline V gene has CDR1 SEHNR and CDR2 FQNEAQ (reference sequence). CDR3 length equals 12 residues. The CDR3 sequence: CASSSGRGDRKF. The CDR3, as DNA: TGTGCCAGCAGCTCAGGAAGGGGGGACAGGAAATTT. Based on the CDR3 plus reference TRBV7-9 and TRBJ1-4, the full variable domain is DTGVSQNPRHKITKRGQNVTFRCDPISEHNRLYWYRQTLGQGPEFLTYFQNEAQLEKSRLLSDRFSAERPKGSFSTLEIQRTEQGDSAMYLCASSSGRGDRKFGSGTQLSVL.